This T cell receptor beta chain was sequenced during a study of shared clonotypes between healthy human individuals. Study outcomes and limitations: Sample collection involved blood only; tissue repertoires are likely different.

By share, this clone counts as medium-sized. As yet, its antigen is unknown. The donor population consisted of healthy HIV-negative adults with no recent acute infections or vaccinations. The germline V gene encodes CDR1 SNHLY and CDR2 FYNNEI. The CDR3 consists of 10 residues. The V end lost 7 bases, the J end lost 6 bases, and 7 bases lay between the germline ends. Deep-level assay runs were performed. Generated by immunoSEQ multiplex PCR, the TCRdb table keeps only in-frame clones and is missing some. The sample holds 80,000 to 100,000 clones, almost 70% seen once. The origin of this receptor is a man younger than 40 in good health. The sequenced sample was memory CD8+ T cells sorted from blood. Subset described: CD45RO+ cells pooled with CCR7-negative TemRA cells. The V call is TRBV2, the J call TRBJ2-7; unclear D gene. CDR3 sequence: CASTALEQYF. CDR3 in DNA: TGTGCCAGCACCGCCCTCGAGCAGTACTTC.